This T cell receptor (beta chain) appears in the sequencing data of a study of T cell responses to AZD1222 COVID-19 vaccine. Study outcomes and limitations: Repertoires were collected only later (after the peak T cell response had occurred). Donors were largely white British and mainly female; clonal diversity was possibly underestimated. Baseline serostatus was positive in only a handful of AZD1222 recipients.

CDR3 length: 15 amino acids. In germline, CDR1 is KGHSH, CDR2 LQKENI. Trimming shortened V by 1 base and J by 5 bases, and 14 bases separated the two germline ends. Libraries were prepared by immunoSEQ multiplex PCR; TCRdb keeps only in-frame clonotypes and omits some of them. The sample lists approximately 99,000 clones, more than 70% seen once, with roughly 3% in the top ten. With regard to this clone: Its antigen is as yet unknown.

Here the sequenced sample was peripheral blood, taken on day 0 of MenACWY control vaccination. This receptor was taken from an adult in good health. The chain uses TRBV18 and TRBJ1-1, with a tentative D call TRBD1 (6 bases). CDR3 DNA: TGTGCCAGCTCACCACTCTCCCCAGGGACAACTGAAGCTTTCTTT. Translating it yields CASSPLSPGTTEAFF. Filled out from reference TRBV18 and TRBJ1-1, the complete variable domain reads NAGVMQNPRHLVRRRGQEARLRCSPMKGHSHVYWYRQLPEEGLKFMVYLQKENIIDESGMPKERFSAEFPKEGPSILRIQQVVRGDSAAYFCASSPLSPGTTEAFFGQGTRLTVV.